This T cell receptor (beta chain) appears in the sequencing data of a study of long-term antiretroviral therapy in people with HIV. Study-wide results and caveats: On ART adherence, viral resistance or therapy changes, no data were available. ART-treated samples gained diversity yet remained below transplant donor controls.

Each sample contained roughly 0.85-10 million cryopreserved PBMC, thawed before DNA extraction. Run at survey level, the immunoSEQ assay was version v3.0. Produced via immunoSEQ multiplex PCR; TCRdb's table is partial and in-frame only. The data contain 27,000 or so clones, approximately 81% of them seen just once; the ten biggest clones take up approximately 9.2%. Regarding this clone: The target antigen is unknown.

This sample comprised unsorted PBMCs, obtained 4.7 to 5 years after starting antiretroviral therapy. The sequence was obtained from a man in his forties with HIV.

CDR3 sequence (DNA): TGTGCCAGCAGCTTAGGGGACTATAGCTCCTACAATGAGCAGTTCTTC. Its translation is CASSLGDYSSYNEQFF. This chain links TRBV7-3 with TRBJ2-1, with TRBD2 matching 7 bases. V lost 2 bases, J lost 0 bases, and 4 bases stayed unmatched. Germline-derived CDR1 and CDR2 are SGHTA and FQGTGA. This CDR3 is 16 amino acids long. The full variable domain, with the rest looked up from reference TRBV7-3 and TRBJ2-1, is GAGVSQTPSNKVTEKGKYVELRCDPISGHTALYWYRQSLGQGPEFLIYFQGTGAADDSGLPNDRFFAVRPEGSVSTLKIQRTERGDSAVYLCASSLGDYSSYNEQFFGPGTRLTVL.